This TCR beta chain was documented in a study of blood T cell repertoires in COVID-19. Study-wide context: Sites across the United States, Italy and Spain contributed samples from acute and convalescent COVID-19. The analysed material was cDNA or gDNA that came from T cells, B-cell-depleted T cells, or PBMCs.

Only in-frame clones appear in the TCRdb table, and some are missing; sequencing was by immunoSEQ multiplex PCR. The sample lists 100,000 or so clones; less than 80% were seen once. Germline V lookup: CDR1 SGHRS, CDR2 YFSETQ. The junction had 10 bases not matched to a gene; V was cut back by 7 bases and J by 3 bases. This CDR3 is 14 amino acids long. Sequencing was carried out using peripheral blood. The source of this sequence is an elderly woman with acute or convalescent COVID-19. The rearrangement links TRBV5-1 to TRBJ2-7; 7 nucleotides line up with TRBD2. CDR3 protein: CASSSPGTNYEQYF. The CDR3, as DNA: TGCGCCAGCTCATCCCCCGGGACTAACTACGAGCAGTACTTC.